This T cell receptor (beta chain) comes out of a study of PD-1 blockade in classical Hodgkin lymphoma. Time point denoted: cycle 4 day 1 (C4D1), after 6 weeks of nivolumab. In every patient, relapse followed autologous stem cell transplantation, while exposure to brentuximab vedotin differed. Purified CD4+ T cells were obtained from thawed PBMCs through magnetic negative selection. The CDR3 extends over 15 amino acids. V lost 1 base, J lost 7 bases, and 16 bases lay in between. CDR1 and CDR2 (germline): SEHNR, FQNEAQ (reference sequence). Sequencing used immunoSEQ multiplex PCR; TCRdb keeps in-frame clones, though not all of them. The repertoire includes 30,000 or so clones, about 86% of them detected once, and about 0.45% sits in the top ten.

The source of this sequence is a human donor with classical Hodgkin lymphoma. The chain links TRBV7-9 to TRBJ2-5, with D possibly matching TRBD2 (6 bases). The sequences come from CD4+ T cells from blood, collected before the fourth cycle of nivolumab. In DNA form, the CDR3 reads TGTGCCAGCAGCTTAGTCCCCCGGGACTCGGGGACCCAGTACTTC. Its protein product is CASSLVPRDSGTQYF.